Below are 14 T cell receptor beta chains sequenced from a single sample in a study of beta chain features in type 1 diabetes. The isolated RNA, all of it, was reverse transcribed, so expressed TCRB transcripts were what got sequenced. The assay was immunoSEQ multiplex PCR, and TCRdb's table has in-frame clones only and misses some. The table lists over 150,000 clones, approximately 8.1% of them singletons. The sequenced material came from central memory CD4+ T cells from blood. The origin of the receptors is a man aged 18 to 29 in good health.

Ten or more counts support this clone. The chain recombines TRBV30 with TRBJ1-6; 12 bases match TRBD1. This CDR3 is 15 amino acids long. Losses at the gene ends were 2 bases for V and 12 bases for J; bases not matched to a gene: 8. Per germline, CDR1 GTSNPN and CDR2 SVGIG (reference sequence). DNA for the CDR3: TGTGCCTGGAGTACCCTGGGACAGGGGGCACTACCCCTCCACTTT. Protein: CAWSTLGQGALPLHF. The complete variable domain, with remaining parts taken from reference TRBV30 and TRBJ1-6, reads SQTIHQWPATLVQPVGSPLSLECTVEGTSNPNLYWYRQAAGRGLQLLFYSVGIGQISSEVPQNLSASRPQDRQFILSSKKLLLSDSGFYLCAWSTLGQGALPLHFGNGTRLTVT.

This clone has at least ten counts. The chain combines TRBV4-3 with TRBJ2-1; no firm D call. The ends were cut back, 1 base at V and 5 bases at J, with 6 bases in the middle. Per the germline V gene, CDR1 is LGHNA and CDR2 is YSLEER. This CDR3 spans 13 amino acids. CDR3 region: CASSQVPDNEQFF. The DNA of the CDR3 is TGCGCCAGCAGCCAAGTACCAGACAATGAGCAGTTCTTC.

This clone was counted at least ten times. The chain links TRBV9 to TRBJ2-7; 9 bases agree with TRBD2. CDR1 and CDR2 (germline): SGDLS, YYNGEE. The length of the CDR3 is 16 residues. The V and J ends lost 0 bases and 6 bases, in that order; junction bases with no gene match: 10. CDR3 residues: CASSVDVGTSYGEQYF. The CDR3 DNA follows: TGTGCCAGCAGCGTAGATGTAGGGACTAGCTATGGCGAGCAGTACTTC.

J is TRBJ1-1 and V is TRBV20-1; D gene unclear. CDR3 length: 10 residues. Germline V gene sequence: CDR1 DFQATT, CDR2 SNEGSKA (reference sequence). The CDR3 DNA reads TGCAGATGTAGTCAGGCTGAAGCTTTCTTT. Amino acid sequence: CRCSQAEAFF.

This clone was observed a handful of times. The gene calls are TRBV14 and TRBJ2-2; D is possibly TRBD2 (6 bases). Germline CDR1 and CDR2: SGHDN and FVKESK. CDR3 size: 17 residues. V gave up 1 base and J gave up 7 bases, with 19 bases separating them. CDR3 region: CASSQVLGGFVVGELFF. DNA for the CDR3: TGTGCCAGCAGCCAAGTCTTGGGGGGATTCGTAGTCGGGGAGCTGTTTTTT.

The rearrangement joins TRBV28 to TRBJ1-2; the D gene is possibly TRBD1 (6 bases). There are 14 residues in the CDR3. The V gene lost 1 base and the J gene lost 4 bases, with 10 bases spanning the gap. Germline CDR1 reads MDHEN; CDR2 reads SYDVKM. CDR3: CASSLSGESYGYTF. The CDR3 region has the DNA TGTGCCAGCAGTTTATCAGGGGAGAGCTATGGCTACACCTTC.

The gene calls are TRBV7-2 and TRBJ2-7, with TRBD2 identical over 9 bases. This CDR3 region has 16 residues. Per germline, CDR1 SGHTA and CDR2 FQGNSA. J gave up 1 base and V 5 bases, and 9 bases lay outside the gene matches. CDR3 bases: TGTGCCAGCAGCCCTCGGGGTAGCGGGGGATCCTACGAGCAGTACTTC. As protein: CASSPRGSGGSYEQYF.

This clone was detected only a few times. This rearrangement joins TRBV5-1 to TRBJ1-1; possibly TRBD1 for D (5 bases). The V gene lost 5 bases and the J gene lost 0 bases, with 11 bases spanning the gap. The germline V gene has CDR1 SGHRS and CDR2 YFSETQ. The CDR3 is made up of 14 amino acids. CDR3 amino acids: CASSRGSMNTEAFF. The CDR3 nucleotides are TGCGCCAGCAGTAGGGGCAGCATGAACACTGAAGCTTTCTTT. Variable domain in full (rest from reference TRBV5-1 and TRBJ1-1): KAGVTQTPRYLIKTRGQQVTLSCSPISGHRSVSWYQQTPGQGLQFLFEYFSETQRNKGNFPGRFSGRQFSNSRSEMNVSTLELGDSALYLCASSRGSMNTEAFFGQGTRLTVV.

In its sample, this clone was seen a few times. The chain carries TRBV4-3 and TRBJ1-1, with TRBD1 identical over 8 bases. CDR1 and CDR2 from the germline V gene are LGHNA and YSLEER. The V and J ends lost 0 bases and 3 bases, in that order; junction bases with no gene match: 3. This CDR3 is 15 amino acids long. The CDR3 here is CASSQEQGAYTEAFF. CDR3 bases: TGCGCCAGCAGCCAAGAGCAGGGGGCATACACTGAAGCTTTCTTT.

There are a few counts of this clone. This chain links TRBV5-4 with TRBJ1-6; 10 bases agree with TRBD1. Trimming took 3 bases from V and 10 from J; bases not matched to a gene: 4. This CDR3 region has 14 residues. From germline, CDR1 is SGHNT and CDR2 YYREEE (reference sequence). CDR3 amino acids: CASSSGTGASPLHF. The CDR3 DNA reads TGTGCCAGCAGCTCCGGGACAGGGGCCTCACCCCTCCACTTT.

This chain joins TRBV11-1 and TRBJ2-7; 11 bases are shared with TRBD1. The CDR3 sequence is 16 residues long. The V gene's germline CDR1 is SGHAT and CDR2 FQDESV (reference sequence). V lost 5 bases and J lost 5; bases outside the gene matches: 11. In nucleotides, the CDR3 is TGTGCCAGCAGCCAGTGGACAGGGGGCAGGATGGACGAGCAGTACTTC. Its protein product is CASSQWTGGRMDEQYF.

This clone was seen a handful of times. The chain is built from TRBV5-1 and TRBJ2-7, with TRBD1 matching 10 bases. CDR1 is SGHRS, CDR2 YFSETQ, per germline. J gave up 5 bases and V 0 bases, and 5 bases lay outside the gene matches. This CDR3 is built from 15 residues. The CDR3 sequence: CASSLAGTGVHEQYF. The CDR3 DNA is TGCGCCAGCAGCTTGGCCGGGACAGGGGTCCACGAGCAGTACTTC.

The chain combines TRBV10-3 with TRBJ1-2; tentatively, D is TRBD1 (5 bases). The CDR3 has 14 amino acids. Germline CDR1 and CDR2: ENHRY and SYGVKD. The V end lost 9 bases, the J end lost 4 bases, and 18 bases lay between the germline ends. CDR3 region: CAMMDSGGGYGYTF. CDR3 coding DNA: TGTGCCATGATGGACTCGGGGGGTGGCTATGGCTACACCTTC.

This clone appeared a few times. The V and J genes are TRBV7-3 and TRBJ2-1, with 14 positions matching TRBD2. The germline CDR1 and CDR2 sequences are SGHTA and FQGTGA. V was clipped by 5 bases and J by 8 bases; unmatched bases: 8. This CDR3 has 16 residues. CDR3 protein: CASSPMGLAGEDEQFF. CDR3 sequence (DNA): TGTGCCAGCAGCCCAATGGGACTAGCGGGAGAAGATGAGCAGTTCTTC.